This T cell receptor beta chain appears in the sequencing data of a study of cytomegalovirus exposure and HLA in healthy donors. Per the germline V gene, CDR1 is SGHTA and CDR2 is FQGNSA. V was pared by 6 bases and J by 7 bases, with 13 bases between. This CDR3 contains 12 residues. Study-wide findings and caveats: Reported performance of the classifier showed diagnosis of cytomegalovirus status with high specificity and sensitivity. Reportedly, HLA-A and HLA-B alleles of most subjects were accurately predicted from TCR beta.

Primers included in the PCR were 60 Vbeta and 13 Jbeta primers. Sequencing used immunoSEQ multiplex PCR; TCRdb keeps in-frame clones, though not all of them. This listing includes tens of thousands of clones. About this clone: The antigen is undetermined.

What was sequenced was PBMCs. The clonotype originates from a woman aged 60-70 years in good health and CMV-seropositive. The V gene is TRBV7-2, the J gene TRBJ2-7; D may be TRBD1 (7 bases). CDR3 loop: CASSPQGREQYF. The DNA for the CDR3 is TGTGCCAGCAGTCCACAGGGGAGGGAGCAGTACTTC.